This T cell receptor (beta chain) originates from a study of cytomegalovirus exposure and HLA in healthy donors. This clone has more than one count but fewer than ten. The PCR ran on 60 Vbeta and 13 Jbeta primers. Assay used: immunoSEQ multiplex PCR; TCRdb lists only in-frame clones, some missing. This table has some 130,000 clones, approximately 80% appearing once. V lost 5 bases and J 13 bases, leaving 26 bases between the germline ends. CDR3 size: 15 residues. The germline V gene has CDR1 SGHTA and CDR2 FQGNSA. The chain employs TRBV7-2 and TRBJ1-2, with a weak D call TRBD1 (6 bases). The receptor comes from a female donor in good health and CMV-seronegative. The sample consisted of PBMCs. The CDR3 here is CASSLKGDRNFGSTF. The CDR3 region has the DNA TGTGCCAGCAGCCTTAAGGGAGACAGGAACTTTGGGTCCACCTTC.